The present TCR beta chain was sequenced within a study of blood T cells in healthy people across ages. A J-beta primer mix and a sample-barcoded 5' primer were used in a second PCR of about 6 to 12 cycles. Every cDNA molecule carried a tag from a template-switch adaptor bearing 12 random nucleotides. Each CDR3 protein gets one entry after TCRdb re-called the 5' RACE reads with MiXCR. There are approximately 850,000 distinct CDR3 sequences in the sample; 55% to 70% occur only once, and roughly 20% lies in the top ten. This clonotype was seen more than once but under ten times. Germline V CDR1 and CDR2: SNHLY, FYNNEI. The ends were cut back, 7 bases at V and 2 bases at J, with 9 bases in the middle. This CDR3 comprises 14 residues. In each sample, at least 6.5 million PBMCs were isolated.

The TCR sequence derives from a man aged 25 to 45 in good health. Sample: blood. The chain uses TRBV2 and TRBJ2-6; D not resolved. The CDR3 nucleotides are TGTGCCAGCACCGACACTCCTGGGGCCAACGTCCTGACTTTC. The encoded protein is CASTDTPGANVLTF. Full variable domain (remainder filled in from reference TRBV2 and TRBJ2-6): EPEVTQTPSHQVTQMGQEVILRCVPISNHLYFYWYRQILGQKVEFLVSFYNNEISEKSEIFDDQFSVERPDGSNFTLKIRSTKLEDSAMYFCASTDTPGANVLTFGAGSRLTVL.